The T cell receptor beta chain under discussion was sequenced for a study of blood T cell repertoires in COVID-19 (TCRdb year 2020). The study in broad terms: The collaborator samples originated in the United States, Italy and Spain and spanned the acute and convalescent phases of COVID-19. Nearly every sample came with metadata listing a de-identified subject ID, COVID-19 status, age in years and sex. The repertoires were released in a freely available public database intended as a resource for research on the immune response to SARS-CoV-2. The material from the prospective study consisted of cDNA or gDNA derived from T cells, B-cell-depleted T cells, or PBMCs. Where available, HLA class I and class II types were taken from metadata supplied by the sample provider and were not determined by assay-based typing. The samples were drawn from the first 160 participants of the ongoing ImmuneRACE study and from 1,254 subjects provided by 6 global collaborators. Subjects who had been exposed to COVID-19, were actively infected with it, or had recovered from it provided the deeply sampled blood TCRbeta repertoires that made up the dataset. Overall study outcomes, separate from this receptor: Clinical and demographic metadata were provided uncurated, with the amount varying by source and participant.

Deletion took 6 bases off V and 5 bases off J, with a span of 11 bases between the germline ends. CDR1 and CDR2 were assigned from the germline V gene (reference sequence) as MNHEY and SMNVEV. The CDR3 goes from the cysteine to the phenylalanine over 13 residues. Solely the CDR3 DNA is kept, with 39 bases framed from the first base. The immunoSEQ Assay, a bias-controlled multiplex PCR, was used to amplify TCRbeta CDR3 regions from genomic DNA. In the source study's methods: Within the assay, amplification of reference gene primers was used to estimate how many nucleated cells each sample contained. To quantify the absolute abundance of each unique TCRbeta CDR3 rearrangement, sequence reads were collapsed and filtered. Productive Simpson clonality was computed per sample as the square root of Simpson's diversity index over productive rearrangements. This immuneACCESS table, as held by TCRdb, lists in-frame sequences with V and J called but not all clones. Of the missing ones, under half trace to an unresolved V gene in checked studies; the others have no known cause. The V and J calls and clone size were taken over from that table, and D and trimming were inferred from the DNA. Present in this sample are 100,000 or so clones, around 92% of which were seen just once. The top ten constitute 4.2% of the sample.

Remarks on this clone: Its antigen remains undetermined. There are no base qualities to consult, and no much larger clone falls within one base.

The collaborating institutions used their own protocols to collect whole blood in K2EDTA tubes. For TCRbeta analysis, collaborators shipped samples in one of three forms: frozen whole blood, isolated PBMCs, or DNA extracted from either of those sample types. This chain joins TRBV27 to TRBJ1-5; there is no confident call for the D gene. The clonotype originates from a man aged 18 to 30 with acute or convalescent COVID-19. Sequencing was carried out using peripheral blood. The CDR3 reads CASSYSKDQPQHF. The sequenced DNA is TGTGCCAGCAGCTATAGTAAAGATCAGCCCCAGCATTTT.